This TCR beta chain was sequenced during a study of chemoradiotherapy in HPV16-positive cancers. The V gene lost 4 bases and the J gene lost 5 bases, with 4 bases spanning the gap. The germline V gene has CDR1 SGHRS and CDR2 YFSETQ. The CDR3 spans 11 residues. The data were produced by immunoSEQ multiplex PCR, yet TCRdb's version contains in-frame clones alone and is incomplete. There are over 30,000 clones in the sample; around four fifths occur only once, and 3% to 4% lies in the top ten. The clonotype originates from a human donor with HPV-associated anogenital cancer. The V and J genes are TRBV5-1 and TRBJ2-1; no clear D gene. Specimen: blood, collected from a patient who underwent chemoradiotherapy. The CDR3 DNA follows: TGCGCCAGCAGCATAAACAATGAGCAGTTCTTC. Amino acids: CASSINNEQFF. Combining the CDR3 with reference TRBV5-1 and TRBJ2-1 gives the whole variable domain KAGVTQTPRYLIKTRGQQVTLSCSPISGHRSVSWYQQTPGQGLQFLFEYFSETQRNKGNFPGRFSGRQFSNSRSEMNVSTLELGDSALYLCASSINNEQFFGPGTRLTVL.